The present T cell receptor (beta chain) was sequenced within a study of regulatory T cells in long-lasting Graves disease (dated by TCRdb to the early 2020s). Broadly, across the study: In the newly diagnosed Graves' disease group, patients had been taking antithyroid drugs for less than 3 months. Patients with persistent Graves' disease were compared with patients with newly diagnosed Graves' disease using TCR sequencing and RNA sequencing of peripheral blood. The study took place in China and was registered as a clinical trial. A total of 33 samples were covered by TCR sequencing, comprising around 13 persistent and roughly 20 newly diagnosed Graves' disease patients. Results and caveats for the whole study, not just this receptor: The small sample size was acknowledged by the authors as a limitation that may reduce accuracy. More public clonotypes were shared among persistent patients (roughly 2,900) than among newly diagnosed patients (966). Persistent disease showed preferential use of TRBV28, TRBJ1-2 and TRBJ2-5, whereas newly diagnosed disease favored TRBV20-1 and TRBJ2-1. Compared with newly diagnosed patients, persistent Graves' disease patients had lower TCR Shannon entropy and fewer highly expanded clones, which suggests clonal expansion. Sequencing and analysis were restricted to the TCR beta chain. Because the primary lesion, thyroid tissue, could not be accessed, the study looked at peripheral blood alone.

This clonotype was counted at least ten times. Which antigen it targets is not known. No much larger clonotype is one base removed from it; base qualities were not supplied. V loses 5 bases, J loses 4 bases, and the germline ends lie 18 bases apart. There are 15 amino acids in the CDR3, from cysteine to phenylalanine inclusive. Just CDR3 DNA is preserved here, 45 bases in frame from base 1. From the germline V gene (reference sequence), CDR1 is LGHDT and CDR2 is YNNKEL. This sample's time point label indicates: newly diagnosed GD, antithyroid drugs for less than 3 months. For both TCR sequencing and RNA sequencing, RNA was extracted from PBMCs in TRIzol. Graves' disease was diagnosed according to American Thyroid Association guidelines. Patients were recruited from an endocrinology department in Xi'an, China. Each patient gave approximately 10 milliliters of peripheral blood, collected in an EDTA anticoagulant tube. Ficoll Paque Plus density gradient separation was used to isolate PBMCs, and no further T cell sorting was done. An Agilent 2100 Bioanalyzer and agarose gel were used to check RNA quality, while a NanoDrop 2000 measured RNA concentration.

The method was multiplex PCR. The data were produced on an Illumina HiSeq 4000. TCR beta libraries were built with iRepertoire HTBI primers and Arm-PCR amplification of CDR3 regions. Gel purification was performed on PCR products prior to sequencing. Processing in the source paper ran as follows. Across samples, about 63 TRBV and 15 or so TRBJ segments were identified and used for gene usage analysis of CDR3 amino acid clonotypes. COPE and FqMerger were used to merge filtered high-quality paired reads into contigs. Contigs were aligned with BLAST to IMGT TRBV, TRBD and TRBJ reference genes, and CDR3 was defined per IMGT. Any clonotype with a frequency above 0.1% was counted as a highly expanded clone. Shannon entropy was used to measure repertoire diversity, and the Gini coefficient was used to measure V-J evenness. Public clonotypes were defined as clonotypes shared by more than one individual. Using fastp at Q25 and MiXCR, TCRdb reprocessed the public reads and kept productive beta chains. One record per CDR3 amino acid sequence lists the most common genes and DNA. The V and J calls follow TCRdb's processing rather than the paper's. The sample data list approximately 440,000 distinct CDR3 sequences, and about 17% of these were observed just once. 12% of the sample is in the top ten clones.

The sample also formed part of further work on T cells in Graves' hyperthyroidism and ophthalmopathy. Reported in the second study: Graves' hyperthyroidism was defined as stable when no progression to ophthalmopathy occurred over 18 months of follow-up. Hyperthyroidism patients were aged 18 to 65 years and newly diagnosed, with disease duration of less than 2 months. Any patient with an uncontrolled infection, another autoimmune disease, pregnancy or lactation was excluded. Diagnoses were established on the basis of clinical symptoms, serum thyroxine and TRAb, thyroid ultrasound, and orbital computed tomography. The TCR CDR3 was subjected to a first round of RT-PCR using the HTBI primer set and the Qiagen OneStep RT-PCR kit. Most expanded thyroid clonotypes (frequency above 0.001) were also detected in blood, suggesting blood repertoires may reflect thyroid immune responses. A 13 V-J signature model separated ophthalmopathy from stable hyperthyroidism, with approximately 87% sensitivity and just under 84% specificity in cross-validation and 80%/75% in testing. In validation, the model predicted progression to ophthalmopathy a median of about 5.9 months before onset, with about 64% sensitivity and roughly 77% specificity. TCR V-J signatures able to tell the groups apart were searched for in a discovery cohort of some 100 patients, of whom over 40 had Graves' ophthalmopathy and 57 had stable Graves' hyperthyroidism. Prospective prediction of ophthalmopathy was tested in an independent validation cohort of about 19 hyperthyroidism patients and 17 patients who later progressed to ophthalmopathy. For training and testing, the 110 or so patients in the discovery cohort were randomly divided in a 7:3 ratio. The study also compared thyroid tissue and blood T-cell repertoires from several Graves' hyperthyroidism patients. Once sampling was done, hyperthyroidism patients were given methimazole at a starting dose of 30 mg daily, whereas ophthalmopathy patients were given high-dose intravenous methylprednisolone. The libraries were constructed in a second round of multiplex PCR and then size-selected and purified. Libraries were sequenced paired-end with 100 bp reads on an Illumina HiSeq2000. SOAPnuke was used to process the raw data, removing reads that contained adapters or uncalled bases, had a mean Phred below 15, or lacked an exact match to the constant primer or identifier. High-quality paired reads were merged with COPE v1.2.5, and unique nucleotide sequences were defined as clonotypes. MiTCR v1.1 was used to align clonotypes to the IMGT TRBV, TRBD and TRBJ reference segments. Analysis was restricted to V-J combinations with a frequency above 0.0001, which covered 99.2% of repertoires. The TCS score was defined as F50 (clonal expansion) divided by E x V (chaos), with BLOSUM62-based TCRdist calculated between CDR3 peptides within each V-J. Welch's t-statistics and random forest reduced 500 to 650 V-J features to about 13, which were used in a naive Bayes classifier (R e1071). No statistical method was used to set the sample size in advance, and investigators knew the group allocation. The paper reports TCR Vbeta CDR3 sequencing of fewer than 150 peripheral blood samples: around 45 ophthalmopathy, around 80 hyperthyroidism and roughly 17 progressor patients.

The material was peripheral blood mononuclear cells (PBMCs), obtained at new diagnosis, from a patient treated with antithyroid drugs. The sequence joins TRBV3-1 to TRBJ2-7; TRBD1 might be the D gene, on 5 matching bases. This TCR derives from a middle-aged man with Graves disease. Donor details come from another sample of the same person, matched by shared clones. The nucleotides read TGTGCCAGCAGCGGTACAGGACCCTCCAGATACGAGCAGTACTTC. Translated, it gives CASSGTGPSRYEQYF.